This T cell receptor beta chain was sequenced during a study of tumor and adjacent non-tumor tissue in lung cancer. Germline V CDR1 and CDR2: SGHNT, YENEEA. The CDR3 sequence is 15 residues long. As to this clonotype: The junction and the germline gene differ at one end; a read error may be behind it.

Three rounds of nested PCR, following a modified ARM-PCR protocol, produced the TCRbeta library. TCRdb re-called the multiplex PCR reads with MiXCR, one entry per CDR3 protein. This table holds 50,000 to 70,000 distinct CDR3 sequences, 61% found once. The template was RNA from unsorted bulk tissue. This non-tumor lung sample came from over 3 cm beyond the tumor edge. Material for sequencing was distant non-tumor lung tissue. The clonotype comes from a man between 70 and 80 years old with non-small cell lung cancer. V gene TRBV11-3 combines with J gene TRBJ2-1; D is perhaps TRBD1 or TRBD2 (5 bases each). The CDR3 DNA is TGTGCCAGCAGCCTTCTAGTGGGGGTTAACAATGGGCAGGTCTTC. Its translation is CASSLLVGVNNGQVF.